Listed below are T cell receptor beta chains from one sample, sequenced in a study of blood T cell repertoires in COVID-19. Produced via immunoSEQ multiplex PCR; TCRdb's table is partial and in-frame only. The table has a few hundred thousand clones, around 89% seen once. The sequenced sample was peripheral blood. The receptors stem from a woman aged 40 to 50 with acute or convalescent COVID-19. CDR3s include the opening cysteine and the closing phenylalanine or tryptophan. D genes are given only for firm matches. Not all rows give a size; the values are once, few, many and, for expanded clones, a class.

CDR3 protein | CDR3 DNA | V gene | D gene | clone size | J gene
CASSLPQGGPDTQYF | TGCGCCAGCAGCTTGCCCCAGGGGGGCCCGGATACGCAGTATTTT | TRBV5-1 | - | - | TRBJ2-3
CSVEDLTGGGGEQFF | TGCAGCGTTGAAGACCTGACAGGGGGGGGTGGCGAGCAGTTCTTC | TRBV29-1 | TRBD1 | few | TRBJ2-1
CASSETGAGNTEAFF | TGTGCCAGCAGTGAGACAGGGGCCGGGAACACTGAAGCTTTCTTT | TRBV25-1 | TRBD1 | - | TRBJ1-1
CASSHQGRNEKLFF | TGCGCCAGCAGCCACCAGGGGCGTAATGAAAAACTGTTTTTT | TRBV5-1 | - | - | TRBJ1-4
CASSYNREGDEKLFF | TGTGCCAGCAGTTATAACAGGGAAGGGGATGAAAAACTGTTTTTT | TRBV6-5 | - | - | TRBJ1-4
CATAFKGATNTEAFF | TGTGCCACCGCGTTCAAAGGGGCTACGAACACTGAAGCTTTCTTT | TRBV6-5 | - | - | TRBJ1-1
CATLRGQGLNTEAFF | TGTGCCACCTTAAGAGGTCAGGGGTTGAACACTGAAGCTTTCTTT | TRBV15 | - | once | TRBJ1-1
CASSLDPGAQPQHF | TGTGCCAGCAGCTTAGATCCAGGGGCTCAGCCCCAGCATTTT | TRBV7-2 | - | - | TRBJ1-5
CASSEELAGVYNEQFF | TGTGCCAGCAGTGAAGAGCTAGCGGGGGTCTACAATGAGCAGTTCTTC | TRBV2 | TRBD2 | - | TRBJ2-1
CASSGGTGGGYGYTF | TGTGCCAGCAGCGGGGGGACAGGGGGCGGCTATGGCTACACCTTC | TRBV6-6 | TRBD1 | - | TRBJ1-2
CASLNTEAFF | TGCGCCAGCCTTAACACTGAAGCTTTCTTT | TRBV10-2 | - | - | TRBJ1-1
CAWTRRSPGQGGKYNSPLHF | TGTGCCTGGACCCGACGGTCCCCGGGACAGGGGGGCAAGTATAATTCACCCCTCCACTTT | TRBV30 | TRBD1 | - | TRBJ1-6
CSVQGARETQYF | TGCAGCGTTCAGGGGGCGCGGGAGACCCAGTACTTC | TRBV29-1 | TRBD1 | - | TRBJ2-5
CASSPPQTGARGTIYF | TGTGCCAGCTCACCACCGCAGACAGGGGCACGGGGCACCATATATTTT | TRBV18 | TRBD1 | - | TRBJ1-3
CASRANRDPGANVLTF | TGTGCCAGTAGAGCGAACAGGGACCCTGGGGCCAACGTCCTGACTTTC | TRBV19 | - | - | TRBJ2-6
CAISESGQGGEKLFF | TGTGCCATCAGTGAGTCCGGCCAGGGGGGTGAAAAACTGTTTTTT | TRBV10-3 | TRBD1 | - | TRBJ1-4
CASSFGLEETQYF | TGTGCCAGCAGCTTTGGGCTGGAAGAGACCCAGTACTTC | TRBV7-2 | - | once | TRBJ2-5
CASSYPEQGSRAFF | TGTGCCAGCAGTTACCCGGAACAGGGGTCGAGGGCTTTCTTT | TRBV6-5 | TRBD1 | - | TRBJ1-1
CASRKGTLQNTEAFF | TGTGCCAGCAGGAAAGGGACACTCCAGAACACTGAAGCTTTCTTT | TRBV6-5 | - | - | TRBJ1-1
CASSPPFRQIPNYGYTF | TGTGCCAGCTCACCACCGTTTCGACAAATCCCCAACTATGGCTACACCTTC | TRBV18 | - | once | TRBJ1-2
CASSLGSRETQYF | TGCGCCAGCAGCTTGGGGTCGCGGGAGACCCAGTACTTC | TRBV5-1 | - | - | TRBJ2-5
CASSFPQSGQGTFRANTGELFF | TGCGCCAGCAGCTTTCCCCAGAGCGGACAGGGGACCTTTAGGGCGAACACCGGGGAGCTGTTTTTT | TRBV5-1 | TRBD1 | - | TRBJ2-2